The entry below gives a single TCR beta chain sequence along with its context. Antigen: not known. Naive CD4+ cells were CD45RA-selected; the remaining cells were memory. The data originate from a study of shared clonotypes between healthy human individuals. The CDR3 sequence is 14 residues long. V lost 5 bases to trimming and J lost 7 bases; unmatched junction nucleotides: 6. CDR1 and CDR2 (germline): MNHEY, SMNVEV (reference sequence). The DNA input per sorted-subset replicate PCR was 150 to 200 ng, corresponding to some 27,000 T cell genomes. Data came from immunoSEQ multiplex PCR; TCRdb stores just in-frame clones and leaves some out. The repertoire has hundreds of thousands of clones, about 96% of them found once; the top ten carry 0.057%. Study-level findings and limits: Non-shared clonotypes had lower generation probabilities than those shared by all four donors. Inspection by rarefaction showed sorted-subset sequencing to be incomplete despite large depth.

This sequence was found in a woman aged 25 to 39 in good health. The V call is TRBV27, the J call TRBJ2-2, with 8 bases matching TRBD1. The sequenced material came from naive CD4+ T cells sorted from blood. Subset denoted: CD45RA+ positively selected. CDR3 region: CASSGRGQGGELFF. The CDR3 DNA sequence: TGTGCCAGCAGTGGCAGGGGGCAGGGCGGGGAGCTGTTTTTT.